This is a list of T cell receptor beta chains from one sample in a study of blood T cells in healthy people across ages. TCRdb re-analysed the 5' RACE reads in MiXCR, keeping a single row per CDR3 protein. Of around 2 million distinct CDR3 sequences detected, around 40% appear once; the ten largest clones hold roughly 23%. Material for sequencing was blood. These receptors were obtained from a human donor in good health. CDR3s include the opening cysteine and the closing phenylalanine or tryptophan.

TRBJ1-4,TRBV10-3,CAISESEGGYLGEKLFF
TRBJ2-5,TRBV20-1,CSAQGETQYF
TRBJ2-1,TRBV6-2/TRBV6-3,CVSEDSRSYNEQFF
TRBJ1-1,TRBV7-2,CASSLRGAGDTEAFF
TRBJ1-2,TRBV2,CASSRAFSNYGYTF
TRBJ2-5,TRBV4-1,CVSRRLGLTQETQYF
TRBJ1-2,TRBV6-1,CASSDRGLAYTDGYTF
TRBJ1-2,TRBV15,CATSIDRNFYGYTF
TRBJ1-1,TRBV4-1,CASSLPGTVEAFF
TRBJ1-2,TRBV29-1,CSPTILGTDGYTF
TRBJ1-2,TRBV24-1,CATSDSNRGLLYGYTF
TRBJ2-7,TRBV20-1,CSATAGGQVYEQYF
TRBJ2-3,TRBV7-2,CASSLAVGGGTQYF
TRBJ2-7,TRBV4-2,CAINRGNIYEQYF
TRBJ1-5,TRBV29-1,CSVGGGAGSNQPQHF
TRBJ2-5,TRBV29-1,CSVLQPYQETQYF
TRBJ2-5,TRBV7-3,CASSSGGYPEETQYF
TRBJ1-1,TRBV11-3,CASSFWRQGREAFF
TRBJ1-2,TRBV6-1,CASSTQTVNYGYTF
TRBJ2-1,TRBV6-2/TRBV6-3,CASSYSTSQVGDNEQFF
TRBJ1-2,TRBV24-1,CATVPPETNYGYTF
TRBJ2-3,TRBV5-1,CASSFQSTQYF
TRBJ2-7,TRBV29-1,CSVRGGGPGPYEQYF
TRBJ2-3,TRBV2,CASSERVTRSTDTQYF
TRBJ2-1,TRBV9,CAGSVVGTGYHEQFF
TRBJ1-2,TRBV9,CASSVTDGQTAYGYTF